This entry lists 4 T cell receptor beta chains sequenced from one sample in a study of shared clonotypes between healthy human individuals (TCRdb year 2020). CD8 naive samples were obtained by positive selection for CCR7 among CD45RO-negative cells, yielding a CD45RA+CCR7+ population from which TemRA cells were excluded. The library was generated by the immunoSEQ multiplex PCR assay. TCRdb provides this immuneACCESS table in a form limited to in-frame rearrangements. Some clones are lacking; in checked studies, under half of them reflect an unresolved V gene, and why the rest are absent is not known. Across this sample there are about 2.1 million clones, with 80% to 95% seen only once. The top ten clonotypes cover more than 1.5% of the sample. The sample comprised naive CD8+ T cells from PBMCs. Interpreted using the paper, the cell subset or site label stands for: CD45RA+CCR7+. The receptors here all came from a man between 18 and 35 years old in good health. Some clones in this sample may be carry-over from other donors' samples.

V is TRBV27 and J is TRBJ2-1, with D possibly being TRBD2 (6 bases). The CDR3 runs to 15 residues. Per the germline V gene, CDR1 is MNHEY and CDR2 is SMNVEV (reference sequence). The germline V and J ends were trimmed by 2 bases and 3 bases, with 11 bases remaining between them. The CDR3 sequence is CASSLAGPYYNEQFF. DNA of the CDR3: TGTGCCAGCAGTTTAGCGGGGCCCTACTACAATGAGCAGTTCTTC.

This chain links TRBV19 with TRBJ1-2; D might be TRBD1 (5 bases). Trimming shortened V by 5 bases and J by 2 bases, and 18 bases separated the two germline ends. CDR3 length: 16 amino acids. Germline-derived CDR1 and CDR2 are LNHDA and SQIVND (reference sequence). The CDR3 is CASSPRGEGRNYGYTF. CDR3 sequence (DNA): TGTGCCAGTAGTCCCCGGGGCGAGGGAAGGAACTATGGCTACACCTTC.

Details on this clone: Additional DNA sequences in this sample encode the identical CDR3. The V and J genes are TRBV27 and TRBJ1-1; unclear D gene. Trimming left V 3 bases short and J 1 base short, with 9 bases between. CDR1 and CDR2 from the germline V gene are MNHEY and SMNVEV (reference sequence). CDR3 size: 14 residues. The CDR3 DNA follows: TGTGCCAGCAGTTTGTGGGCGGGGAACACTGAAGCTTTCTTT. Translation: CASSLWAGNTEAFF.

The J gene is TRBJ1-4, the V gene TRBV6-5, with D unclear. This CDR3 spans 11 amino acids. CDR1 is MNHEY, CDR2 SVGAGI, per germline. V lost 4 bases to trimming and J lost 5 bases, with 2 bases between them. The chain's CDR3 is CASSSNEKLFF. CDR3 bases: TGTGCCAGCAGTTCAAATGAAAAACTGTTTTTT.